This note documents a single TCR beta chain sequence. The antigen is undetermined. TCRdb reprocessed the RT-PCR reads with MiXCR, giving one entry per CDR3 protein. The sample has about 650,000 distinct CDR3 sequences, 15% to 19% seen once. This CDR3 has 15 amino acids. J was trimmed by 2 bases and V by 5 bases; bases with no gene match: 5. This sample is part of a study of response to subunit inactivated influenza vaccine. The study's findings and limits: Few additional T cells are recruited per seasonal influenza vaccination, authors suggested.

The material sequenced was PBMCs from blood, taken 11 to 12 days after vaccination. This chain links TRBV12-3 or TRBV12-4 with TRBJ2-1; TRBD2 aligns across 8 bases. The clonotype was recovered from a man aged 50 or older who received an inactivated influenza vaccine. The CDR3 sequence is CASSPGLGPYNEQFF. CDR3 DNA: TGTGCCAGCAGTCCGGGACTAGGCCCCTACAATGAGCAGTTCTTC.